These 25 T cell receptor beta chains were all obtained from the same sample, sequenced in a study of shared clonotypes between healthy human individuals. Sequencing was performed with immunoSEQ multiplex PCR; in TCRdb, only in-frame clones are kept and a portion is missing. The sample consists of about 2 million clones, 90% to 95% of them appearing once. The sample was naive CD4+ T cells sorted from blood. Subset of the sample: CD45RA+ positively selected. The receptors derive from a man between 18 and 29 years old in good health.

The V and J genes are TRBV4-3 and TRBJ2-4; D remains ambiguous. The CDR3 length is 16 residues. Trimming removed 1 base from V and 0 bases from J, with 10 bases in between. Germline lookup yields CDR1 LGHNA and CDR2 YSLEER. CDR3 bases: TGCGCCAGCAGCCAAGGGGTGAACTTAGCCAAAAACATTCAGTACTTC. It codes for CASSQGVNLAKNIQYF.

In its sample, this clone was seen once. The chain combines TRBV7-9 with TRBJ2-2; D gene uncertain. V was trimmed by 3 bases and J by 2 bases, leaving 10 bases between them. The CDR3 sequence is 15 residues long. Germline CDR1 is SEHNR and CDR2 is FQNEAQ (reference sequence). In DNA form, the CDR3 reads TGTGCCAGCAGCTTTGACAACGTAAACACCGGGGAGCTGTTTTTT. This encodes CASSFDNVNTGELFF.

The CDR3 here is CASSLGRIGETQYF. The CDR3 DNA reads as TGCGCCAGCAGCTTGGGGCGGATCGGGGAGACCCAGTACTTC. This chain uses TRBV5-1 with TRBJ2-5; D call uncertain. The V gene's germline CDR1 is SGHRS and CDR2 YFSETQ. The germline V and J ends were trimmed by 0 bases and 5 bases, with 11 bases remaining between them. The length of the CDR3 is 14 residues.

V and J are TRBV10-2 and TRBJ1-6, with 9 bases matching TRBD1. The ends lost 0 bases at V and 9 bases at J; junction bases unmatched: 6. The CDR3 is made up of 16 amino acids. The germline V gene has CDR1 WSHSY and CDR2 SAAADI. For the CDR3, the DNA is TGCGCCAGCAGTGAGTCAATCGGGACAGGGCTTTCACCCCTCCACTTT. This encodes CASSESIGTGLSPLHF.

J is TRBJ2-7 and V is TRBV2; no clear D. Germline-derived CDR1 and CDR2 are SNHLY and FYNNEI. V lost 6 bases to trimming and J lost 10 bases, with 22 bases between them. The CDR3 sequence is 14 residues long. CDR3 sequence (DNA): TGTGCCAGCAGACCGAAAGTGGGCTCTGAAGTTCAGTACTTC. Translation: CASRPKVGSEVQYF.

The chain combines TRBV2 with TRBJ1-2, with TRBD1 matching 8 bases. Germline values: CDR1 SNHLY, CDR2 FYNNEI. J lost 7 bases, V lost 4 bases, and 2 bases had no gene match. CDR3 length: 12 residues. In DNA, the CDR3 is TGTGCCAGCAGTGTACAGGGGGTTGGCTACACCTTC. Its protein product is CASSVQGVGYTF.

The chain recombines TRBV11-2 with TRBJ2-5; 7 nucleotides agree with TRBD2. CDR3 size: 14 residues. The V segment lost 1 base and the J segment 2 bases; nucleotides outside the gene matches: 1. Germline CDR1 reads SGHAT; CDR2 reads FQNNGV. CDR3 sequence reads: CASSLASGQETQYF. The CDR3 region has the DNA TGTGCCAGCAGCTTAGCTAGCGGACAAGAGACCCAGTACTTC.

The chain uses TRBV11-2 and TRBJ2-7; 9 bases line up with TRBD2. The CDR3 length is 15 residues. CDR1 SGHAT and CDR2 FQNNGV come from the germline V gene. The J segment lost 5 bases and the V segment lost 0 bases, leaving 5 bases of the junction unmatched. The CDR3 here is CASSLEGGRVDEQYF. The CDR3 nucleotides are TGTGCCAGCAGCTTAGAGGGCGGGAGGGTCGACGAGCAGTACTTC. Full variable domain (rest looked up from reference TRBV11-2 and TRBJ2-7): EAGVAQSPRYKIIEKRQSVAFWCNPISGHATLYWYQQILGQGPKLLIQFQNNGVVDDSQLPKDRFSAERLKGVDSTLKIQPAKLEDSAVYLCASSLEGGRVDEQYFGPGTRLTVT.

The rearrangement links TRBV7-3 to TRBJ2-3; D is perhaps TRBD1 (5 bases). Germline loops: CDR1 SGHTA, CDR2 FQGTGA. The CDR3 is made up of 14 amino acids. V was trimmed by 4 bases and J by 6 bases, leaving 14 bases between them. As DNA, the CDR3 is TGTGCCAGCAGCTCAGGGATCGTTGGGGATACGCAGTATTTT. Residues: CASSSGIVGDTQYF.

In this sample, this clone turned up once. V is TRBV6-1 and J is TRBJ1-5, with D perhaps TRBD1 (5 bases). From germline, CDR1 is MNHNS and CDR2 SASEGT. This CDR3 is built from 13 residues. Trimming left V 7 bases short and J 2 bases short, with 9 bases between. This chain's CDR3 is CASTRDRNQPQHF. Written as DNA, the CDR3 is TGTGCCAGCACCCGGGACCGCAATCAGCCCCAGCATTTT.

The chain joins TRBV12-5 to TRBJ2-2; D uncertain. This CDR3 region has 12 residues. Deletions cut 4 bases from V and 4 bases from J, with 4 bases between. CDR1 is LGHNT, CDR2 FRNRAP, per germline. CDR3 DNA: TGTGCTAGTGGTTCCCGCACCGGGGAGCTGTTTTTT. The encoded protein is CASGSRTGELFF. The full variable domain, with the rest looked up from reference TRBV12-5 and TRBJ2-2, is DARVTQTPRHKVTEMGQEVTMRCQPILGHNTVFWYRQTMMQGLELLAYFRNRAPLDDSGMPKDRFSAEMPDATLATLKIQPSEPRDSAVYFCASGSRTGELFFGEGSRLTVL.

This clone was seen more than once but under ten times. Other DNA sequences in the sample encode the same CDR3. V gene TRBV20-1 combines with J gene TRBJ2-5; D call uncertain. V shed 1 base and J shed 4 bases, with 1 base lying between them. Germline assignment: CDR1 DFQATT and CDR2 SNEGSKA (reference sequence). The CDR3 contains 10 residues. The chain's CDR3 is CSARGETQYF. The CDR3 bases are TGCAGTGCTAGAGGAGAGACCCAGTACTTC.

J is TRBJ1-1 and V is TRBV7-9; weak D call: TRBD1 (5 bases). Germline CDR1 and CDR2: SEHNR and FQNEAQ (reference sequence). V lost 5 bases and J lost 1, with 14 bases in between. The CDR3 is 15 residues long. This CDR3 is CASSPPRVANTEAFF. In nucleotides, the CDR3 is TGTGCCAGCAGCCCCCCCAGGGTAGCGAACACTGAAGCTTTCTTT.

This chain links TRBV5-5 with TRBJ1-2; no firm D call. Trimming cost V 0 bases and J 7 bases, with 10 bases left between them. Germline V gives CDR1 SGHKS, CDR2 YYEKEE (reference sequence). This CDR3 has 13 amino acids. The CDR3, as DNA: TGTGCCAGCAGCTTGGCAACCGGGAGTGGCTACACCTTC. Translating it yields CASSLATGSGYTF.

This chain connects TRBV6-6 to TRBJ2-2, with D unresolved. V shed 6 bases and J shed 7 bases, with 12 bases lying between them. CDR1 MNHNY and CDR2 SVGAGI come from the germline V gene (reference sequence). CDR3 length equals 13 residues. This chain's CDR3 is CASSPGGIGELFF. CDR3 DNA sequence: TGTGCCAGCAGCCCGGGTGGTATCGGGGAGCTGTTTTTT.

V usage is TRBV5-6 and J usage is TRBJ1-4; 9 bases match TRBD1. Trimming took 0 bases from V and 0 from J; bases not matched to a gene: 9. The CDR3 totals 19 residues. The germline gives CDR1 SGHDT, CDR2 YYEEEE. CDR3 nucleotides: TGTGCCAGCAGCTTGGCCCGGGACAGGGTAGGCTCAACTAATGAAAAACTGTTTTTT. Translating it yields CASSLARDRVGSTNEKLFF.

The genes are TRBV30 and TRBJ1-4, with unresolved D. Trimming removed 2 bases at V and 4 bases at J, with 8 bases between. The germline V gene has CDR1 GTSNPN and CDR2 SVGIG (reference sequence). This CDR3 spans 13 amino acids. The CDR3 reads CAWSTRSNEKLFF. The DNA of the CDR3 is TGTGCCTGGAGTACTCGGAGTAATGAAAAACTGTTTTTT.

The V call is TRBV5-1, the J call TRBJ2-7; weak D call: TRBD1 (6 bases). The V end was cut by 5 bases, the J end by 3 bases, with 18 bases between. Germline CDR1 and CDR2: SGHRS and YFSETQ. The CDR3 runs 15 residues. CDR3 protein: CASSKTGQEVYEQYF. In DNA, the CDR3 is TGCGCCAGCAGTAAAACAGGGCAAGAGGTCTACGAGCAGTACTTC.

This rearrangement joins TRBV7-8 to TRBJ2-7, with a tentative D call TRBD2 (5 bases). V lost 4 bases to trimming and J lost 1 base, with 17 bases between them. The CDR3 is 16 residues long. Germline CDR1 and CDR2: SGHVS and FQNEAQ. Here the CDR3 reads CASSSRPGNGSYEQYF. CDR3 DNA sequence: TGTGCCAGCAGCTCGCGCCCCGGGAACGGGTCCTACGAGCAGTACTTC.

The CDR3: CASSLGELIDTQYF. CDR3 sequence (DNA): TGCGCCAGCAGCTTAGGGGAGTTGATAGATACGCAGTATTTT. The chain combines TRBV5-1 with TRBJ2-3, with D perhaps TRBD1 or TRBD2 (5 bases each). CDR1 SGHRS and CDR2 YFSETQ come from the germline V gene. The CDR3 loop spans 14 amino acids. Trimming left V 2 bases short and J 5 bases short, with 12 bases between.

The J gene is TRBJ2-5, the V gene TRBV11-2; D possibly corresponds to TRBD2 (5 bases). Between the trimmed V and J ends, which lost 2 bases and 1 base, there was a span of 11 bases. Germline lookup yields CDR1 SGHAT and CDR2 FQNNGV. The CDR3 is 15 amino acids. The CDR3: CASSLFRGTQETQYF. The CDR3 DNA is TGTGCCAGCAGCTTATTTCGGGGTACCCAAGAGACCCAGTACTTC.

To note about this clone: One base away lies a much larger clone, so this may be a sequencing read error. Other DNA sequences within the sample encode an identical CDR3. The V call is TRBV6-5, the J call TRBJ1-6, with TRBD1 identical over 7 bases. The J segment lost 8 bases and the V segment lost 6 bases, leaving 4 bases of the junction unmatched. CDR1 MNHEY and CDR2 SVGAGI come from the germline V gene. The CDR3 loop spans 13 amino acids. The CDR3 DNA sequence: TGTGCCAGCAGCCGTACAGGGGATTCACCCCTCCACTTT. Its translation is CASSRTGDSPLHF.

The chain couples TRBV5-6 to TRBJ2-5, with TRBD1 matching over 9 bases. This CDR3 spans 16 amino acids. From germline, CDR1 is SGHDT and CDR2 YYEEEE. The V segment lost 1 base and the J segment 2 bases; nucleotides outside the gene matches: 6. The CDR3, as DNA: TGTGCCAGCAGCTTGTCCGGGACAGGGTTTCAAGAGACCCAGTACTTC. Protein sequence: CASSLSGTGFQETQYF.

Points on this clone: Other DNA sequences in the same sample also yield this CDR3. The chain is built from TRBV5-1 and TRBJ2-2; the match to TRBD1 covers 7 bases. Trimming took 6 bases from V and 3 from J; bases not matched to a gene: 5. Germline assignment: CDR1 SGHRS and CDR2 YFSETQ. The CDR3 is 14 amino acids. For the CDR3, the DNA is TGCGCCAGCACGAGGCAGGGGGACACCGGGGAGCTGTTTTTT. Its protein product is CASTRQGDTGELFF.

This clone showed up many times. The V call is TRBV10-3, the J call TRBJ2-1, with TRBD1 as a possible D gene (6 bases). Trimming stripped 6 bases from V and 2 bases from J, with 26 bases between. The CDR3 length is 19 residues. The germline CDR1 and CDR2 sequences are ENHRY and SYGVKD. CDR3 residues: CAIRTDRRPFDVTYNEQFF. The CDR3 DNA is TGTGCCATCAGAACCGACAGGCGGCCTTTCGACGTCACCTACAATGAGCAGTTCTTC.